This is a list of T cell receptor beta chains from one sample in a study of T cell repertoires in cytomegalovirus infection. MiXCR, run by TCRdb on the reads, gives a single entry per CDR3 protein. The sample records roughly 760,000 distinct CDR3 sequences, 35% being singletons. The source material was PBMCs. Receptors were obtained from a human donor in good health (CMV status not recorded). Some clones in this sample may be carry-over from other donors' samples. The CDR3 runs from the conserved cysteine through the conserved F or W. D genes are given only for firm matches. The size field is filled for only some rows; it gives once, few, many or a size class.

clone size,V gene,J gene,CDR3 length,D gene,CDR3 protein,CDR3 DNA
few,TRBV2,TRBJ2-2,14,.,CASRGLASTGELFF,TGTGCCAGCAGGGGGCTGGCATCAACCGGGGAGCTGTTTTTT
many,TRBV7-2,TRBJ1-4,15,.,CASKNSGNTNEKLFF,TGTGCCAGTAAAAATTCCGGGAACACTAATGAAAAACTGTTTTTT
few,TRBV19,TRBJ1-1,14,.,CASSIDRGSTEAFF,TGTGCCAGTAGTATAGACAGGGGAAGTACTGAAGCTTTCTTT
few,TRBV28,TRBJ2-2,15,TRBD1,CASRRTGVNTGELFF,TGTGCCAGCAGGCGGACAGGGGTGAACACCGGGGAGCTGTTTTTT
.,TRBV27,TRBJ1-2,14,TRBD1,CASSSQQGYHGYTF,TGTGCCAGCAGTTCCCAACAGGGGTACCATGGCTACACCTTC
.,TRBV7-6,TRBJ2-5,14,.,CASSSRDGVLTQYF,TGTGCCAGCAGCTCCCGGGACGGCGTGTTGACCCAGTACTTC
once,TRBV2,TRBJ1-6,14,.,CASSMDRRGYRLHF,TGTGCCAGCAGTATGGACCGCCGGGGATATCGCCTCCACTTT
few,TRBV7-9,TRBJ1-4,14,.,CASSPSGLNEKLFF,TGTGCCAGCAGCCCTAGCGGACTTAATGAAAAACTGTTTTTT
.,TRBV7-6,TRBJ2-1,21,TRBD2,CASSRVGRGRSGIPWNNEQFF,TGTGCCAGCAGCCGTGTAGGGCGTGGGAGGAGCGGGATCCCTTGGAACAATGAGCAGTTCTTC
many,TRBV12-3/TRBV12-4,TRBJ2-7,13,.,CASSPGLPYEQYF,TGTGCCAGCAGTCCTGGACTCCCCTACGAGCAGTACTTC
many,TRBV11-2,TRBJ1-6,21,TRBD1,CASSRTGRGTALRGKLVALHF,TGTGCCAGCAGCCGAACCGGGAGGGGGACAGCGCTGAGGGGGAAACTGGTGGCCCTCCACTTT
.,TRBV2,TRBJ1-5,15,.,CASSEADRTNQPQHF,TGTGCCAGCAGTGAAGCGGACAGAACCAATCAGCCCCAGCATTTT
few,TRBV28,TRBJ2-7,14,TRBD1,CASETGTGPYEQYF,TGTGCCAGTGAAACCGGGACAGGGCCCTACGAGCAGTACTTC
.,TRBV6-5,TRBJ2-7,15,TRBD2,CASSYGTSGRYEQYF,TGTGCCAGCAGTTACGGGACTAGCGGAAGGTACGAGCAGTACTTC
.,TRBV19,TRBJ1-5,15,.,CASTITGNSNQPQHF,TGTGCCAGTACCATTACAGGGAATAGCAATCAGCCCCAGCATTTT
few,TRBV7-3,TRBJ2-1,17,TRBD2,CASSLTLAGGPNNEQFF,TGTGCCAGCAGCTTAACCCTAGCGGGGGGGCCGAACAATGAGCAGTTCTTC
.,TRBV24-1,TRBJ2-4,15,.,CATSDTREAKNIQYF,TGTGCCACCAGTGACACGCGGGAAGCCAAAAACATTCAGTACTTC
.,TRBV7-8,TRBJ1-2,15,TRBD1,CASSSEDRGLGGYTF,TGTGCCAGCAGCTCAGAGGACAGGGGGCTCGGCGGCTACACCTTC
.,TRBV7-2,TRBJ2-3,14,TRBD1,CASRRDRGSDTQYF,TGTGCCAGCAGAAGGGACAGGGGGTCAGATACGCAGTATTTT
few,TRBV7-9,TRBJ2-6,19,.,CASSPFGQGRVSGANVLTF,TGTGCCAGCAGCCCTTTCGGGCAGGGTAGAGTTTCTGGGGCCAACGTCCTGACTTTC
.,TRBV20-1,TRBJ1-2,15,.,CSARDLTDRLYGYTF,TGCAGTGCTAGAGATCTAACAGATCGACTCTATGGCTACACCTTC
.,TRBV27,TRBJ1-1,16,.,CASSLYGAGRNTEAFF,TGTGCCAGCAGTTTATATGGGGCTGGGAGGAACACTGAAGCTTTCTTT
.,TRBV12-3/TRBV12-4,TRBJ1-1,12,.,CASRTGPTEAFF,TGTGCCAGCAGAACAGGGCCCACTGAAGCTTTCTTT
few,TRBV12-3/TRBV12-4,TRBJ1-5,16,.,CASSLVGAVGNQPQHF,TGTGCCAGCAGTTTAGTGGGGGCAGTAGGCAATCAGCCCCAGCATTTT
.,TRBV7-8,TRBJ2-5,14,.,CASSVGAGRETQYF,TGTGCCAGCAGCGTGGGCGCGGGGCGGGAGACCCAGTACTTC
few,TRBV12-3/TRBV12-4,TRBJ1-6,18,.,CASSLDVASGGYNSPLHF,TGTGCCAGCAGTTTGGATGTGGCCTCCGGGGGGTATAATTCACCCCTCCACTTT
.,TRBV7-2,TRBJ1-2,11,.,CASSLGHGYTF,TGTGCCAGCAGCTTAGGGCATGGCTACACCTTC
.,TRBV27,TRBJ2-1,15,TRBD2,CASSLGVAGVTEQFF,TGTGCCAGCAGTTTAGGGGTAGCGGGAGTTACTGAGCAGTTCTTC
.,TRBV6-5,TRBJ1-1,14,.,CASSLGGFDTKAFF,TGTGCCAGCAGCCTTGGGGGCTTTGACACTAAAGCTTTCTTT
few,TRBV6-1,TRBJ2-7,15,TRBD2,CASSTTSGASYEQYF,TGTGCCAGCAGTACGACTAGCGGGGCCTCCTACGAGCAGTACTTC
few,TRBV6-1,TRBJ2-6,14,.,CASTPPGGANVLTF,TGTGCCAGCACTCCCCCAGGGGGGGCCAACGTCCTGACTTTC
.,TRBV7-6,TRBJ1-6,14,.,CASSFNKDNSPLHF,TGTGCCAGCAGCTTCAACAAGGATAATTCACCCCTCCACTTT
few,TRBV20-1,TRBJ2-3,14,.,CSARVDREAGTQYF,TGCAGTGCTAGAGTCGACAGGGAGGCGGGAACGCAGTATTTT
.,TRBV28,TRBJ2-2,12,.,CASSKTTGELFF,TGTGCCAGCAGCAAGACTACCGGGGAGCTGTTTTTT
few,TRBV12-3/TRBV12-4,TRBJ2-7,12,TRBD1,CASSPRGLGQYF,TGTGCCAGCAGTCCCAGGGGGCTGGGGCAGTACTTC
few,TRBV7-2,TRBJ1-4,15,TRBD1,CASGQGAVANEKLFF,TGTGCCAGCGGTCAGGGGGCGGTGGCTAATGAAAAACTGTTTTTT
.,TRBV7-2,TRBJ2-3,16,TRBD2,CASSLVLAGVTDTQYF,TGTGCCAGCAGCTTAGTTTTAGCGGGAGTGACAGATACGCAGTATTTT
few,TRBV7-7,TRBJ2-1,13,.,CASSWDSDNEQFF,TGTGCTAGCAGCTGGGACTCCGACAATGAGCAGTTCTTC
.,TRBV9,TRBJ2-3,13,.,CASGDSLPDTQYF,TGTGCCAGCGGAGACAGTCTACCAGATACGCAGTATTTT
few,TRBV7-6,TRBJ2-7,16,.,CASSPEPRTGTYEQYF,TGTGCCAGCAGCCCAGAGCCCCGGACCGGGACCTACGAGCAGTACTTC
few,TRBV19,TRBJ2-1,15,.,CASSSHSGTYNEQFF,TGTGCCAGTAGTAGCCATAGCGGCACCTACAATGAGCAGTTCTTC
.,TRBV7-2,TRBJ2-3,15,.,CASSGGSGFGDTQYF,TGTGCCAGCAGCGGGGGGTCGGGGTTTGGAGATACGCAGTATTTT
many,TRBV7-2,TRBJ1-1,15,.,CASSLGTASVTEAFF,TGTGCCAGCAGCCTCGGGACGGCCTCTGTCACTGAAGCTTTCTTT
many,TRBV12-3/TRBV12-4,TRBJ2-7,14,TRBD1,CASSMTGATYEQYF,TGTGCCAGCAGTATGACAGGGGCTACCTACGAGCAGTACTTC
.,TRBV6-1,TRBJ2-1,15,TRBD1,CASSPRGQGYNEQFF,TGTGCCAGCAGCCCCCGGGGACAGGGCTACAATGAGCAGTTCTTC
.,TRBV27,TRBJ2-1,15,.,CASSPSVSSYNERFF,TGTGCCAGCAGTCCTTCGGTGAGCTCCTACAATGAGCGGTTCTTC
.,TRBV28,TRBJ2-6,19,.,CASSFDFEGPTSGANVLNF,TGTGCCAGCAGCTTCGATTTCGAGGGACCGACATCTGGGGCCAACGTCCTGAATTTC
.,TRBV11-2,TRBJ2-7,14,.,CASRSGGLGYEQYF,TGTGCCAGCCGCTCTGGGGGGCTAGGCTACGAGCAGTACTTC